This T cell receptor beta chain was sequenced during a study of blood T cell repertoires in COVID-19. For the study at large: Sources were T cells, B-cell-depleted T cells, or PBMCs; the material itself was cDNA or gDNA.

Here immunoSEQ multiplex PCR was the method, and the copy in TCRdb shows in-frame clones only, minus some. The data hold about 270,000 clones, with nearly 85% observed a single time. Sequences were obtained from peripheral blood. The TCR originated in a human donor in a cohort sampled during active COVID-19.

The CDR3 nucleotides are TGTGCCAGCAGCCCTTCGGGGGGCAAGGAGCAGTACTTC. Protein: CASSPSGGKEQYF. V usage is TRBV11-3 and J usage is TRBJ2-7; maybe TRBD2 (7 bases). Germline assignment: CDR1 SGHNT and CDR2 YENEEA. V dropped 5 bases and J dropped 7 bases, with 15 bases sitting between them. The CDR3 is 13 amino acids.